The TCR beta chain under discussion was sequenced for a study of human T cells and chemical hapten exposure. About the study: There were per-sample TCR yield variations, arising mainly from small pooled library volume differences.

TCRdb reanalysed the RACE reads using MiXCR and keeps one entry per CDR3 protein. In the table there are fewer than 300,000 distinct CDR3 sequences, approximately 7.5% of which are singletons. Time point defined: pre-sensitization, week 0. As for treatment: therapeutic diphenylcyclopropenone sensitization with weekly scalp DPC. Non-pregnant alopecia patients aged 18 to 70, suitable for DPC therapy. The sequence was obtained from a young man with alopecia areata. Some clones in this sample may be carry-over from other donors' samples. The source was whole blood, collected in connection with sensitization to the hapten diphenylcyclopropenone (DPC).

CDR3 sequence reads: CASRQDYRYLNTEAFF. The CDR3 bases are TGTGCCAGCAGACAGGATTACAGGTACTTGAACACTGAAGCTTTCTTT. The chain recombines TRBV12-3 or TRBV12-4 with TRBJ1-1; TRBD1 is a possible D gene (5 bases). V was cut by 6 bases and J by 0 bases, with 17 bases left in between. There are 16 residues in the CDR3.